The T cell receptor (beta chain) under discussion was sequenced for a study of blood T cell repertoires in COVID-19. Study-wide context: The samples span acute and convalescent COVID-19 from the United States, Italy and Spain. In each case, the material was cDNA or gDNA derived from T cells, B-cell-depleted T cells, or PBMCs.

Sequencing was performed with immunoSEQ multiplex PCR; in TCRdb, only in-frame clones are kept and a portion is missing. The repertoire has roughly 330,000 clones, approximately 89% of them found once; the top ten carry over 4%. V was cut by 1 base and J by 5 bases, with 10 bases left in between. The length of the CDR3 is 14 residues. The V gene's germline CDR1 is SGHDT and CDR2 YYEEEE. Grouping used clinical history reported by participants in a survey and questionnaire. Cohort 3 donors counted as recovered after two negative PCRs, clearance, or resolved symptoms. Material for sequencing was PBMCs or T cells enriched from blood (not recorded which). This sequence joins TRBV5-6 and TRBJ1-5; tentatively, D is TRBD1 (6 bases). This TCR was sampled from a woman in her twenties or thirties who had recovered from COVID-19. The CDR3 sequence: CASSLSGAYQPQHF. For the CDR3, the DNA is TGTGCCAGCAGCTTGTCAGGGGCGTATCAGCCCCAGCATTTT.